This TCR beta chain was sequenced during a study of CD8 T cells in ankylosing spondylitis. Study results and limitations: Earlier studies detected some motif variants in reactive arthritis synovial fluid and blood. Fewer than ten highly homologous variants made up a TCR beta motif, and this motif appeared characteristic of ankylosing spondylitis blood.

Libraries for TCR beta were made by quantitative 5'-RACE with molecular barcodes. TCRdb re-derived calls from the 5' RACE reads in MiXCR, one entry per CDR3 protein. This table holds over 400,000 distinct CDR3 sequences, 25% to 30% found once. A few counts support this clonotype. As yet, its antigen is unknown. Germline V lookup: CDR1 SGHAT, CDR2 FQNNGV. The J segment lost 6 bases and the V segment lost 4 bases, leaving 10 bases of the junction unmatched. The CDR3 is 16 residues long. The sequenced material came from blood, either unsorted or a sorted T cell fraction (not recorded which). The source is a male donor with ankylosing spondylitis. V gene TRBV11-2 combines with J gene TRBJ2-1; TRBD2 agrees at 9 bases. CDR3 in DNA: TGTGCCAGCAGCTCCCATCTACTAGCGGGTGTCAATGAGCAGTTCTTC. It is translated as CASSSHLLAGVNEQFF.